The sequence of this TCR beta chain was determined in a study of shared clonotypes between healthy human individuals. The table came from immunoSEQ multiplex PCR; TCRdb's copy has only in-frame clones and leaves some out. The table includes 630,000 or so clones, 98% detected once. Naive CD8 cells comprised CD45RO-negative, CCR7-positively selected cells, excluding terminally differentiated effector memory CD45RA+ cells. From germline, CDR1 is WNHNN and CDR2 SYGVQD (reference sequence). This CDR3 contains 14 residues. The V segment lost 8 bases and the J segment 10 bases; nucleotides outside the gene matches: 6.

The V and J genes are TRBV10-1 and TRBJ2-2, with TRBD2 matching 14 bases. The TCR comes from a man aged 25-45 years in good health. The sequencing input was naive CD8+ T cells sorted from blood. The CDR3 coding sequence is TGCGCCAGCTCGGGACTAGCGGGAGCCGAGGAGCTGTTTTTT. Translating gives CASSGLAGAEELFF.